The T cell receptor beta chain described here comes from a study of shared clonotypes between healthy human individuals. The method was immunoSEQ multiplex PCR; TCRdb's version includes in-frame clones alone and lacks a portion of them. The table lists roughly 500,000 clones, 79% of them singletons, with under 15% in the top ten. The V and J ends lost 7 bases and 6 bases respectively, with 12 bases between them. The CDR3 runs to 12 residues. Germline V gene lookup returns CDR1 MDHEN and CDR2 SYDVKM. The origin of this receptor is a woman in her 40s in good health. Some clones in this sample may be carry-over from other donors' samples. The chain has TRBV28 and TRBJ1-2; D not resolved. Sequencing was carried out using PBMCs. The CDR3 DNA reads as TGTGCCAGCAACCTGGGATTTCATGGCTACACCTTC. Its translation is CASNLGFHGYTF.